One T cell receptor (beta chain) is described in this entry. What this receptor recognizes is not known. Per-nucleotide qualities are absent, and no much larger clonotype sits a single base away. Taken from cysteine to phenylalanine, the CDR3 has 15 residues. Only the CDR3 DNA stays, 45 bases, in frame from base 1. The germline V gene (reference sequence) yields SGHNT for CDR1 and YYREEE for CDR2. The junction shows trimming of 6 bases on V and 3 bases on J, and the gene matches do not reach 11 bases of it. The source of the sample is a study of cytomegalovirus exposure and HLA in healthy donors (dated by TCRdb to about 2017). For the study in its entirety: According to an earlier analysis of several hundred of the donors, some 180 million T cells yielded approximately 120 million unique TCR beta sequences and around 280 Gb of sequence data. To predict cytomegalovirus infection status, the study brought together high-throughput TCR immunosequencing, statistical association of individual TCRs with disease status, and machine learning. An early release that covered approximately 600 HLA-typed donors contained about 290 gigabases of sequencing data and tens of millions of unique TCR sequences. The study was designed to test whether signatures of past pathogen exposure could be identified by cataloging public T cell receptors. All discovery cohort repertoires had been generated on a single sequencing platform. Among about 390 genotyped donors of the cohort, an average of around 240,000 unique TCR beta nucleotide sequences were sequenced per donor, approximately 20% of them non-productive. HLA typing covered class I and class II loci at four-digit resolution. A later analysis re-examined previously published TCR beta repertoires from just over 650 donors and added high-resolution HLA genotyping to investigate patterns of TCR occurrence. An earlier analysis of approximately 630 of the donors applied high-throughput TCR beta sequencing to assess whether each TCR beta V gene segment acted as functional or pseudogenic. Alongside the repertoire data, information on donor age, sex, ethnicity and CMV serostatus was compiled. Using immunosequencing, the study profiled T cell repertoires from around 670 subjects and related those repertoires to cytomegalovirus serostatus. In a later genetic analysis, genome-wide SNP genotypes for about three fifths of the roughly 670 donors were used, and that subset was treated as a discovery cohort. Of the roughly 400 genotyped donors, approximately 81% were placed in the genetic ancestry cluster associated with self-reported Caucasian donors. In addition to the first cohort of 650 to 800 subjects, a separate validation cohort of 120 different subjects was used. Four or five DR-DQ haplotypes were handled as single units for association and clustering because linkage in the cohort was strong. In the later analysis, no new phenotypic data were used to find candidate immune exposures; instead, reliance was placed on TCR beta sequences and their occurrence across donors. Typing coverage differed by locus: A, B, C, DRB1 and DQB1 were typed in about 620-630 donors, DQA1 in about 500, DPA1 in around 610, and DPB1 in approximately 450.

The protocol used for the library was the immunoSEQ multiplex PCR assay. A mixture of 60 forward primers for TCR Vbeta segments and 13 reverse primers for TCR Jbeta segments was used in the multiplex PCR. The CDR3 region of rearranged TCR beta genes was amplified from genomic DNA by a multiplex PCR assay. The Illumina HiSeq System was used to sequence the amplified TCR beta libraries as 87-base-pair reads. On the authors' methods: A later analysis tallied 75 million to 95 million unique TCR beta chains across the 600 to 700 repertoires, and around 10 million of those chains were shared by two or more donors. To remove PCR and sequencing errors, raw reads were error-corrected and collapsed into unique sequences using a nearest-neighbor algorithm that merged closely related sequences. To assign V, D and J gene segments, CDR3 sequences were aligned to IMGT reference sequences. For a sequence to be retained, a match of at least six nucleotides was required to both a V gene segment and a J gene segment. A rearrangement counted as productive if the CDR3 had no stop codons and remained in frame with V and J, and every other rearrangement counted as non-productive. CDR3 was defined according to IMGT convention as the region running from the second conserved V-encoded cysteine to the conserved J-encoded phenylalanine. Sequences without an unambiguous match to a single V gene segment were excluded from the earlier analysis of almost 600 of the donors. An earlier analysis of approximately 590 of the donors classified V segments as functional when productive rearrangements were above 56.7% and as segregating when the standard deviation between donors was above 5%. A statistical classification framework was built to diagnose cytomegalovirus status from the catalog of TCR beta chain sequences. In a later analysis, TCR nucleotide sequences were compared against IMGT/GENE-DB human TR gene sequences so that V and J genes could be assigned. The TCRdist pipeline was used in a later analysis to assign CDR3 sequences and most-parsimonious VDJ recombination scenarios. In a later analysis, every TCR beta chain was defined by the combination of its CDR3 amino acid sequence and its V-gene family, and reads without a unique V-gene family were dropped. To address suspected cross-contamination and a sequencing artifact, a later analysis removed 450 to 700 highly shared, low-generation-probability nucleotide sequences. In a later analysis, a clonal expansion index for each public chain was calculated from normalized within-repertoire ranks of inferred template counts. In a later analysis, generation probabilities were computed with a VDJ recombination model fitted to out-of-frame rearrangements, and the resulting probabilities were checked against IGoR. A later analysis scored TCR-TCR, TCR-HLA and TCR-CMV co-occurrence with hypergeometric tests, applying a repertoire-size bias correction to TCR pairs. False discovery rates were estimated in a later analysis by permuting HLA or CMV assignments 20 times. In a later analysis, co-occurring TCRs were grouped using DBSCAN, with TCRdist sequence similarity added in when clustering inside HLA-allele-positive subsets. For co-occurrence clustering, repertoires with fewer than 30,000 or more than 120,000 public chains were excluded, along with five repertoires with anomalous nucleotide sharing. TCRdb mirrors the immuneACCESS table, restricted to in-frame sequences. Some clones are absent from its copies; in checked studies, under half trace to an unresolved V gene, and the reason for the others is unknown. V, J and clone size derive from that table, while D and trimming were established from the DNA sequence. This sample has over 110,000 clones in its table, and around 79% of those were observed once. The leading ten clones occupy 2.5% to 3.5% of the sample.

The cohort consisted of 666 healthy bone marrow donors. At the time of sampling, every cohort member was nominally healthy, though immune exposures that went unrecorded were likely present. The donor tested CMV seronegative, placing the donor among the 350 to 400 seronegative members of the cohort. Every donor gave a peripheral blood sample, and the peripheral blood mononuclear cells from that sample were used for TCR beta sequencing. Genomic DNA extraction from the blood cell samples was performed with the Qiagen DNeasy Blood Extraction Kit. The investigation overall reported the following: In an earlier analysis of approximately 590 of the donors, most TCR beta V segments appeared in productive rearrangements about 87% or about 30% of the time, broadly matching IMGT annotations. Only TCR beta chains were sequenced in this cohort, and the absence of alpha or paired-chain data limited detectable features. In a later genetic analysis, fewer N-insertions in productive TCRs were reported among donors in an Asian-associated ancestry cluster than the approximately 630-donor mean. A further reported finding was that TCR beta sequences accurately predicted the HLA-A and HLA-B alleles for most subjects in the first cohort. The sequencing pipeline was judged likely to have produced a cluster of highly shared sequence variants as a technical artifact. The 87-base-pair reads could not distinguish some IMGT-functional V segments, including TRBV6-2 and TRBV6-3, so those segments were excluded. Correlated functional status among segregating V segments might reflect linkage disequilibrium, but an unknown experimental factor could not be ruled out. Sequencing depth was assumed to be roughly uniform across donors in the presence/absence analyses, though that assumption may not hold. According to a later analysis, parvovirus B19, influenza, CMV and Epstein-Barr virus appeared linked to several top co-occurrence clusters. In a later analysis, HLA-associated TCR beta chains were found to be more clonally expanded and to have lower generation probabilities than equally common non-associated chains. About 15 rarely observed V segments, including chromosome 9 orphons, were excluded from the earlier analysis of approximately 600 of the donors because counts were too low. In a later analysis, most CMV-associated TCR beta chains were found to appear HLA-restricted, with HLA associations seemingly driven largely by CMV exposure. An association between a missense DCLRE1C variant and V-gene and J-gene trimming of TCR beta chains was found in a later genetic analysis and replicated in an independent cohort. The only immune exposure information available for the cohort was CMV serostatus. Most TCR sequences were seen in very few donors, while some public TCRs were found in many individuals. In a later analysis, the rate of TCR association differed among HLA loci, with DRB1 alleles having the most associated TCRs and HLA-C alleles having the fewest. The classifier was reported to diagnose cytomegalovirus status with high specificity and sensitivity in both the original cohort and the validation cohort. A later analysis associated 15,000 to 20,000 TCR beta sequences with specific HLA alleles at a false discovery rate of 0.05. According to the authors, the approach could potentially be generalized to other disease states and immunological phenotypes. In the study, about 150 TCR beta chains were listed as associated with cytomegalovirus. When HLA alleles, especially DR and DQ, strongly co-occurred, attributing TCR associations to individual alleles was difficult. A few of the identified cytomegalovirus-associated TCR beta chains were confirmed in vitro to be specific for cytomegalovirus antigens. Because HLA typing was missing for some donors at each locus, association tests included only the typed subset.

Recombination linked TRBV5-4 to TRBJ2-5; 7 of the junction bases match TRBD2. The receptor was derived from a female donor in good health and CMV-seronegative. The sample was PBMCs. The CDR3 protein is CASTFTGTKKETQYF. Here is the DNA: TGTGCCAGCACCTTTACCGGGACTAAAAAAGAGACCCAGTACTTC. When the CDR3 is completed using the reference TRBV5-4 and TRBJ2-5 genes on either side, the full variable domain is ETGVTQSPTHLIKTRGQQVTLRCSSQSGHNTVSWYQQALGQGPQFIFQYYREEENGRGNFPPRFSGLQFPNYSSELNVNALELDDSALYLCASTFTGTKKETQYFGPGTRLLVL.